These 23 T cell receptor beta chains originate from one sample sequenced in a study of post-analysis software for immune sequencing data. General observations from the study: Relative to controls, patients had several TRBV segments at higher frequency, with TRBV5-6, TRBV5-1 and TRBV20-1 among these.

Presence of unique molecular identifiers characterized the TCR beta cDNA libraries. MiXCR was run by TCRdb on the PCR reads, yielding one entry per CDR3 protein. The repertoire includes about 540,000 distinct CDR3 sequences, 30% to 40% of them detected once, and less than 6% sits in the top ten. Their cognate antigens are unknown. Material: blood. The origin of the receptors is a girl aged 2-17 years with multiple sclerosis.

The chain recombines TRBV2 with TRBJ2-3, with 9 nucleotides matching TRBD1. Germline-derived CDR1 and CDR2 are SNHLY and FYNNEI. This CDR3 region has 15 residues. The junction had 6 bases not matched to a gene; V was cut back by 6 bases and J by 2 bases. DNA of the CDR3: TGTGCCAGCAGCATGGGACAGGGTTACACAGATACGCAGTATTTT. Amino acids: CASSMGQGYTDTQYF.

Notes on this clonotype: Germline is not matched at one junction end, which may reflect a read error. J is TRBJ2-7 and V is TRBV2; 11 nucleotides line up with TRBD1. The V gene's germline CDR1 is SNHLY and CDR2 FYNNEI. The CDR3 spans 14 residues. CDR3 sequence reads: CAGSEGGQGGEQYF. In DNA form, the CDR3 reads TGTGCCGGCAGTGAAGGGGGACAGGGGGGCGAGCAGTACTTC.

This clonotype was recorded many times. The chain employs TRBV4-2 and TRBJ2-5; D may be TRBD1 or TRBD2 (6 bases each). The V gene's germline CDR1 is LGHNA and CDR2 YNFKEQ. V lost 2 bases to trimming and J lost 7 bases, with 17 bases between them. The CDR3 totals 15 residues. DNA for the CDR3: TGTGCCAGCAGCCAAAGGCAGGGGCGGGAAGGGACCCAGTACTTC. Translated: CASSQRQGREGTQYF.

On this clonotype: This may arise from a read error, as a much more abundant clone is one base away. The rearrangement links TRBV4-2 to TRBJ1-4; D might be TRBD1 (5 bases). The CDR3 consists of 15 residues. Per germline, CDR1 LGHNA and CDR2 YNFKEQ. The CDR3, as DNA: TGTGCCAGCAGCCAAAACGTAGGGGCGGGTGAAGAACTGTTTTTT. Translated: CASSQNVGAGEELFF.

The sample holds a few counts of this clonotype. This chain joins TRBV5-1 and TRBJ2-1, with 11 bases aligning to TRBD1. This CDR3 has 16 residues. From germline, CDR1 is SGHRS and CDR2 YFSETQ. V gave up 0 bases and J gave up 5 bases; unmatched junction bases: 4. CDR3 sequence reads: CASSLGPGQGDNEQFF. CDR3 nucleotides: TGCGCCAGCAGCTTGGGACCGGGACAGGGGGACAATGAGCAGTTCTTC.

The genes are TRBV4-1 and TRBJ1-6; D unresolved. Germline V lookup: CDR1 MGHRA, CDR2 YSYEKL. V was clipped by 4 bases and J by 10 bases, with 8 bases between them. CDR3 size: 12 residues. The CDR3 sequence is CASSLSGSPLHF. The DNA of the CDR3 is TGCGCCAGCAGCCTATCGGGGTCACCCCTCCACTTT.

This rearrangement joins TRBV25-1 to TRBJ1-2; unclear D gene. Per the germline V gene, CDR1 is MGHDK and CDR2 is SYGVNS. Trimming pared 5 bases from V and 4 bases from J, leaving 17 bases between. The CDR3 has 15 amino acids. CDR3 sequence (DNA): TGTGCCAGCAGTCCAGGAGGATCGTTCAGCTATGGCTACACCTTC. Its translation: CASSPGGSFSYGYTF.

There are a few counts of this clonotype. This chain uses TRBV5-6 with TRBJ1-1, with a tentative D call TRBD1 (5 bases). The germline V gene has CDR1 SGHDT and CDR2 YYEEEE. Trimming removed 2 bases from V and 5 bases from J, with 13 bases in between. There are 14 residues in the CDR3. For the CDR3, the DNA is TGTGCCAGCAGCTTTAACCGGGGCCAAACTGAAGCTTTCTTT. Translated: CASSFNRGQTEAFF.

CDR3 sequence: CASSLPTGRGEQYF. In DNA, the CDR3 is TGTGCCAGCAGCTTACCGACAGGGAGGGGTGAGCAGTACTTC. The gene calls are TRBV11-2 and TRBJ2-4, with D perhaps assigned TRBD1 or TRBD2 (7 bases each). V lost 2 bases and J lost 13, with 18 bases in between. This CDR3 is 14 amino acids long. Germline CDR1 is SGHAT and CDR2 is FQNNGV.

This clonotype was detected a few times. The rearrangement uses TRBV28 and TRBJ2-5, with D tentatively TRBD1 or TRBD2 (5 bases each). This CDR3 has 21 amino acids. Between the trimmed V and J ends, which lost 0 bases and 1 base, there was a span of 27 bases. CDR1 and CDR2 from the germline V gene are MDHEN and SYDVKM. CDR3 in amino acids: CASSLWRPRGGIGALQETQYF. The CDR3 nucleotides are TGTGCCAGCAGTTTATGGCGACCGAGAGGAGGCATCGGGGCGCTCCAAGAGACCCAGTACTTC.

This clonotype has a handful of counts. The chain carries TRBV2 and TRBJ2-3; TRBD2 matches 8 bases. This CDR3 spans 14 amino acids. V lost 4 bases and J lost 2; bases outside the gene matches: 2. CDR1 SNHLY and CDR2 FYNNEI come from the germline V gene. CDR3 DNA sequence: TGTGCCAGCAGTGCGGGGGGGATCACAGATACGCAGTATTTT. Translating gives CASSAGGITDTQYF.

This clonotype has ten or more counts. This chain uses TRBV20-1 with TRBJ2-7; D possibly corresponds to TRBD2 (6 bases). The CDR3 is 15 residues long. Per the germline V gene, CDR1 is DFQATT and CDR2 is SNEGSKA (reference sequence). V lost 3 bases, J lost 0 bases, and 15 bases lay in between. The CDR3 loop reads CSARGLGGLSYEQYF. In nucleotides, the CDR3 is TGCAGTGCTAGGGGCCTGGGAGGTCTCTCCTACGAGCAGTACTTC.

The rearrangement uses TRBV20-1 and TRBJ2-4; D not resolved. The DNA end is more similar to TRBJ2-7, so the J call may be wrong. The CDR3 spans 14 residues. Germline CDR1 reads DFQATT; CDR2 reads SNEGSKA (reference sequence). The DNA for the CDR3 is TGCAGTGCTAGAGGGGCCGATCAAGTCTACGAGCAGTACTTC. This codes for CSARGADQVYEQYF.

This clonotype was detected ten times or more. This chain joins TRBV15 and TRBJ2-5; D gene unclear. V was pared by 2 bases and J by 5 bases, with 3 bases between. The CDR3 runs to 11 residues. CDR1 and CDR2 (germline): LNHNV, YYDKDF (reference sequence). CDR3 DNA: TGTGCCACCAGCAGAACGGAGACCCAGTACTTC. Protein sequence: CATSRTETQYF.

This clonotype occurred a few times. The V gene is TRBV18, the J gene TRBJ2-1, with D possibly TRBD2 on 7 matching bases. CDR3 length equals 15 residues. V dropped 6 bases and J dropped 2 bases, with 14 bases sitting between them. The germline CDR1 and CDR2 sequences are KGHSH and LQKENI. CDR3 protein: CASSSQGGAYNEQFF. DNA for the CDR3: TGTGCCAGCTCGTCACAGGGAGGGGCCTACAATGAGCAGTTCTTC.

This clonotype was seen a few times. The chain recombines TRBV6-4 with TRBJ2-3; 9 positions agree with TRBD2. Germline CDR1 and CDR2: MRHNA and SNTAGT. This CDR3 comprises 15 residues. J gave up 3 bases and V 2 bases, and 3 bases lay outside the gene matches. In nucleotides, the CDR3 is TGTGCCAGCAGTGACAATAGCGGGGGTACAGATACGCAGTATTTT. Translated: CASSDNSGGTDTQYF.

The rearrangement joins TRBV9 to TRBJ2-3; no reliable D call. Trimming cost V 0 bases and J 1 base, with 6 bases left between them. The CDR3 has 14 residues. Germline loops: CDR1 SGDLS, CDR2 YYNGEE. As DNA, the CDR3 is TGTGCCAGCAGCGTAGAGAGTGGCACAGATACGCAGTATTTT. Translated, it gives CASSVESGTDTQYF. Combining the CDR3 with reference TRBV9 and TRBJ2-3 gives the whole variable domain DSGVTQTPKHLITATGQRVTLRCSPRSGDLSVYWYQQSLDQGLQFLIQYYNGEERAKGNILERFSAQQFPDLHSELNLSSLELGDSALYFCASSVESGTDTQYFGPGTRLTVL.

This clonotype was observed a few times. The chain is built from TRBV28 and TRBJ2-3; TRBD2 aligns across 7 bases. V was clipped by 6 bases and J by 3 bases; unmatched bases: 12. Germline values: CDR1 MDHEN, CDR2 SYDVKM. The CDR3 contains 16 residues. The CDR3 region has the DNA TGTGCCAGCAGCCAGTACGTCAGCGGGGAAACAGATACGCAGTATTTT. Translation: CASSQYVSGETDTQYF.

The chain recombines TRBV4-2 with TRBJ1-5; maybe TRBD1 (6 bases). CDR3 length: 15 residues. The ends were cut back, 0 bases at V and 3 bases at J, with 9 bases in the middle. Per germline, CDR1 LGHNA and CDR2 YNFKEQ. The CDR3 DNA reads as TGTGCCAGCAGCCAAGAAGGGGGAGTCAATCAGCCCCAGCATTTT. It is translated as CASSQEGGVNQPQHF.

The chain has TRBV5-6 and TRBJ2-2; maybe TRBD2 (7 bases). This CDR3 comprises 15 residues. CDR1 and CDR2 (germline): SGHDT, YYEEEE. The ends were cut back, 1 base at V and 3 bases at J, with 10 bases in the middle. The CDR3 DNA reads as TGTGCCAGCAGCTTGTTAGGGGGGGACACCGGGGAGCTGTTTTTT. Translated: CASSLLGGDTGELFF. The full variable domain, with the rest looked up from reference TRBV5-6 and TRBJ2-2, is DAGVTQSPTHLIKTRGQQVTLRCSPKSGHDTVSWYQQALGQGPQFIFQYYEEEERQRGNFPDRFSGHQFPNYSSELNVNALLLGDSALYLCASSLLGGDTGELFFGEGSRLTVL.

This clonotype was picked up a small number of times. The CDR3 sequence is CSAADKGLGGYTF. CDR3 coding DNA: TGCAGTGCCGCGGACAAGGGTTTAGGTGGCTACACCTTC. The chain is built from TRBV20-1 and TRBJ1-2, with D possibly being TRBD1 (5 bases). V lost 6 bases and J 7 bases, leaving 18 bases between the germline ends. Germline V gives CDR1 DFQATT, CDR2 SNEGSKA (reference sequence). The CDR3 contains 13 residues.

The count of this clonotype is one. The V gene is TRBV12-3 or TRBV12-4, the J gene TRBJ2-5; 8 bases are shared with TRBD2. J was trimmed by 1 base and V by 3 bases; bases with no gene match: 4. The CDR3 has 15 amino acids. CDR3 amino acids: CASSFKRGIQETQYF. CDR3 nucleotide sequence: TGTGCCAGCAGTTTTAAGCGGGGGATCCAAGAGACCCAGTACTTC.

This clonotype was seen repeatedly, ten times or more. The genes are TRBV7-6 and TRBJ2-5; possibly TRBD2 for D (5 bases). The CDR3 has 13 amino acids. V lost 5 bases, J lost 0 bases, and 7 bases lay in between. CDR1 SGHVS and CDR2 FNYEAQ come from the germline V gene. CDR3 DNA: TGTGCCAGCAGCGACGGGAACCAAGAGACCCAGTACTTC. Amino acid sequence: CASSDGNQETQYF. The full variable domain, rest sourced from reference TRBV7-6 and TRBJ2-5, is GAGVSQSPRYKVTKRGQDVALRCDPISGHVSLYWYRQALGQGPEFLTYFNYEAQQDKSGLPNDRFSAERPEGSISTLTIQRTEQRDSAMYRCASSDGNQETQYFGPGTRLLVL.